A single sample gave rise to the 31 T cell receptor beta chains below, sequenced in a study of T-cell memory formation after mild COVID-19. One entry per CDR3 protein, called by TCRdb with MiXCR from the 5' RACE reads. The top ten clones hold about 22% of a sample with around 390,000 distinct CDR3 sequences, approximately 15% of them seen once. The sequenced sample consisted of PBMCs or a T cell subset sorted from them (not recorded which). Every receptor here comes from a young man who had mild COVID-19 (a few samples of this study predate the infection). Cell type and time point are not known.

This clonotype has just a few counts. This chain joins TRBV5-1 and TRBJ2-1; 12 nucleotides line up with TRBD2. The germline V gene encodes CDR1 SGHRS and CDR2 YFSETQ. Trimming at V came to 4 bases and at J to 3 bases, leaving 8 bases not matched to a gene. CDR3 size: 17 residues. This CDR3 is CASSQEPTSGGYNEQFF. CDR3 nucleotide sequence: TGCGCCAGCAGCCAAGAACCGACTAGCGGGGGCTACAATGAGCAGTTCTTC.

This clonotype was found a few times. The V and J genes are TRBV6-5 and TRBJ2-5; possibly TRBD2 for D (6 bases). Trimming took off 2 bases at V and 5 bases at J, with 18 bases between the two ends. The CDR3 loop spans 16 amino acids. CDR1 and CDR2 from the germline V gene are MNHEY and SVGAGI. The CDR3 spells CASSYGDGSAGETQYF. CDR3 nucleotide sequence: TGTGCCAGCAGTTACGGGGACGGGAGCGCAGGGGAGACCCAGTACTTC.

This clonotype was seen a few times. This rearrangement joins TRBV5-1 to TRBJ1-6, with D maybe TRBD1 (5 bases). The CDR3 is 15 amino acids. Per the germline V gene, CDR1 is SGHRS and CDR2 is YFSETQ. V was trimmed by 2 bases and J by 8 bases, leaving 14 bases between them. The chain's CDR3 is CASSLAGPIYSPLHF. In DNA, the CDR3 is TGCGCCAGCAGCTTAGCAGGGCCAATTTATTCACCCCTCCACTTT.

This clonotype has at least ten counts. The chain couples TRBV4-3 to TRBJ2-7, with D possibly being TRBD1 or TRBD2 (6 bases each). Looked up from germline, CDR1 is LGHNA and CDR2 is YSLEER. The CDR3 has 14 amino acids. The V and J ends lost 0 bases and 9 bases respectively, with 15 bases between them. This CDR3 reads CASSQEFMGGGQYF. Written as DNA, the CDR3 is TGCGCCAGCAGCCAAGAATTTATGGGGGGCGGGCAGTACTTC.

The chain has TRBV5-1 and TRBJ1-2; D unclear. CDR1 and CDR2 (germline): SGHRS, YFSETQ. The CDR3 is made up of 14 amino acids. V lost 1 base and J lost 3, with 10 bases in between. CDR3 in DNA: TGCGCCAGCAGCTTGCAGTCTTCTGACTATGGCTACACCTTC. It encodes CASSLQSSDYGYTF.

The chain carries TRBV5-1 and TRBJ2-7; unclear D gene. V lost 4 bases, J lost 3 bases, and 14 bases lay in between. Germline CDR1 SGHRS, CDR2 YFSETQ. CDR3 length: 14 amino acids. In DNA form, the CDR3 reads TGCGCCAGCAGCCCCCGGACGGATCGCTACGAGCAGTACTTC. It encodes CASSPRTDRYEQYF.

This clonotype was counted a few times. The chain joins TRBV20-1 to TRBJ2-7, with TRBD1 matching over 8 bases. The CDR3 runs 12 residues. CDR1 and CDR2 (germline): DFQATT, SNEGSKA (reference sequence). Trimming took 0 bases from V and 7 from J; bases not matched to a gene: 2. CDR3 in amino acids: CSAREDRDEQYV. In DNA, the CDR3 is TGCAGTGCTAGAGAGGACAGGGATGAGCAGTACGTC.

CDR3 sequence (DNA): TGTGCCAGCATCCTAGGTCCGGCACTCAGCTCCTACGAGCAGTACTTC. Translated, it gives CASILGPALSSYEQYF. This chain joins TRBV6-2 or TRBV6-3 and TRBJ2-7, with D unclear. The CDR3 runs to 16 residues. V gave up 7 bases and J gave up 0 bases, with 19 bases separating them. Germline assignment: CDR1 MNHEY and CDR2 SVGEGT.

This clonotype has more than one count but fewer than ten. The rearrangement joins TRBV5-8 to TRBJ1-1, with 8 bases fitting TRBD1. Per the germline V gene, CDR1 is SGHTS and CDR2 is YDEGEE. The CDR3 runs to 17 residues. V lost 1 base, J lost 1 base, and 9 bases stayed unmatched. The CDR3 sequence: CASSLYAGQGPNTEAFF. The CDR3 nucleotides are TGTGCCAGCAGCTTGTACGCCGGACAGGGACCGAACACTGAAGCTTTCTTT.

This clonotype has just a few counts. This rearrangement joins TRBV18 to TRBJ2-5; 7 nucleotides match TRBD1. This CDR3 region has 16 residues. Trimming took 3 bases from V and 1 from J; bases not matched to a gene: 8. In germline, CDR1 is KGHSH, CDR2 LQKENI. The CDR3 is CASSPARGNGQETQYF. The CDR3 region has the DNA TGTGCCAGCTCACCCGCCAGGGGGAACGGCCAAGAGACCCAGTACTTC.

The J gene is TRBJ1-4, the V gene TRBV20-1; D is uncertain. Trimming left V 3 bases short and J 8 bases short, with 7 bases between. The CDR3 runs to 11 residues. Germline loops: CDR1 DFQATT, CDR2 SNEGSKA (reference sequence). The CDR3 region is CSASLPEKLFF. In DNA, the CDR3 is TGCAGTGCTAGTCTCCCCGAAAAACTGTTTTTT.

In this sample, this clonotype turned up a few times. The chain recombines TRBV24-1 with TRBJ2-5; D unresolved. With 3 bases removed from V and 2 bases from J, the gap between germline ends came to 9 bases. The CDR3 consists of 14 residues. CDR1 and CDR2 (germline): KGHDR, SFDVKD. CDR3 residues: CATSDIGQQETQYF. In nucleotides, the CDR3 is TGTGCCACCAGTGATATCGGGCAGCAAGAGACCCAGTACTTC.

Many counts were recorded for this clonotype. The V gene is TRBV7-2, the J gene TRBJ2-1; 14 positions agree with TRBD2. Germline trimming cut 1 base from V and 9 bases from J; bases unmatched to any gene: 5. CDR3 size: 16 residues. The germline CDR1 and CDR2 sequences are SGHTA and FQGNSA. CDR3 residues: CASSLDGLAGGSEQFF. The CDR3 nucleotides read TGTGCCAGCAGCTTAGATGGACTAGCGGGGGGCAGTGAGCAGTTCTTC.

The chain recombines TRBV3-1 with TRBJ1-1, with no clear D. The V and J ends lost 2 bases and 3 bases respectively, with 10 bases between them. The CDR3 has 14 amino acids. Germline V CDR1 and CDR2: LGHDT, YNNKEL (reference sequence). CDR3 amino acids: CASSQRIGDTEAFF. CDR3 coding DNA: TGTGCCAGCAGCCAACGTATCGGGGACACTGAAGCTTTCTTT.

DNA of the CDR3: TGTGCCAGCAGCTTAGCAGGGGAGTACCCAGATACGCAGTATTTT. Translation gives CASSLAGEYPDTQYF. This chain connects TRBV7-2 to TRBJ2-3; TRBD1 or TRBD2 may be the D gene (5 bases each). CDR3 length equals 15 residues. The V end lost 0 bases, the J end lost 4 bases, and 11 bases lay between the germline ends. Germline CDR1 is SGHTA and CDR2 is FQGNSA.

The chain joins TRBV12-5 to TRBJ2-1, with D possibly being TRBD1 or TRBD2 (5 bases each). From germline, CDR1 is LGHNT and CDR2 FRNRAP. The CDR3 runs 12 residues. Trimming cost V 3 bases and J 9 bases, with 9 bases left between them. For the CDR3, the DNA is TGTGCTAGTGGTTTCCCCGGGACTGAGCAGTTCTTC. This encodes CASGFPGTEQFF.

This clonotype turned up a few times. This chain connects TRBV6-5 to TRBJ2-5, with TRBD2 matching 7 bases. Looked up from germline, CDR1 is MNHEY and CDR2 is SVGAGI. V was pared by 6 bases and J by 5 bases, with 9 bases of the junction left unmatched. The CDR3 extends over 14 amino acids. The CDR3 nucleotides read TGTGCCAGCAGCACCTATGGGGGGGGGGAGACCCAGTACTTC. It specifies CASSTYGGGETQYF.

The rearrangement uses TRBV27 and TRBJ2-5; TRBD2 matches at 11 bases. Trimming at V came to 8 bases and at J to 2 bases, leaving 13 bases not matched to a gene. CDR1 MNHEY and CDR2 SMNVEV come from the germline V gene (reference sequence). The CDR3 runs 17 residues. CDR3 protein: CASQRFGLAGSQETQYF. The CDR3, as DNA: TGTGCCAGCCAGCGATTCGGACTAGCGGGCTCACAAGAGACCCAGTACTTC.

CDR3 DNA sequence: TGTGCCAGCAGGGGGACAGGGGGCAACTATGGCTACACCTTC. Protein product: CASRGTGGNYGYTF. This sequence joins TRBV6-5 and TRBJ1-2; TRBD1 agrees at 12 bases. The germline V gene has CDR1 MNHEY and CDR2 SVGAGI. CDR3 size: 14 residues. Germline trimming cut 6 bases from V and 2 bases from J; bases unmatched to any gene: 1.

This CDR3 is CASSLVVDEQFF. The CDR3 nucleotides are TGTGCCAGCAGTTTAGTAGTGGATGAGCAGTTCTTC. This chain joins TRBV12-3 or TRBV12-4 and TRBJ2-1; D is unclear. The V end lost 1 base, the J end lost 8 bases, and 6 bases lay between the germline ends. This CDR3 is built from 12 residues.

This clonotype turned up a few times. The J gene is TRBJ2-1, the V gene TRBV5-1, with 13 bases fitting TRBD2. The CDR3 totals 19 residues. Unmatched junction bases numbered 16, after V lost 4 bases and J lost 6 bases. Germline values: CDR1 SGHRS, CDR2 YFSETQ. The CDR3 sequence: CASSAGTARTSGGLNEQFF. CDR3 sequence (DNA): TGCGCCAGCAGCGCAGGGACAGCGAGGACTAGCGGGGGCCTCAATGAGCAGTTCTTC. The full variable domain, its missing parts supplied by reference TRBV5-1 and TRBJ2-1, is KAGVTQTPRYLIKTRGQQVTLSCSPISGHRSVSWYQQTPGQGLQFLFEYFSETQRNKGNFPGRFSGRQFSNSRSEMNVSTLELGDSALYLCASSAGTARTSGGLNEQFFGPGTRLTVL.

The gene calls are TRBV7-2 and TRBJ2-5; 8 bases align to TRBD2. Per germline, CDR1 SGHTA and CDR2 FQGNSA. Losses at the gene ends were 10 bases for V and 5 bases for J; bases not matched to a gene: 12. CDR3 size: 14 residues. This chain's CDR3 is CATKPGGAEETQYF. DNA for the CDR3: TGTGCCACCAAGCCCGGGGGGGCTGAGGAGACCCAGTACTTC. Looking up the rest from reference TRBV7-2 and TRBJ2-5 gives the full variable domain: GAGVSQSPSNKVTEKGKDVELRCDPISGHTALYWYRQSLGQGLEFLIYFQGNSAPDKSGLPSDRFSAERTGGSVSTLTIQRTQQEDSAVYLCATKPGGAEETQYFGPGTRLLVL.

This clonotype was counted between two and nine times. This chain links TRBV9 with TRBJ1-5, with TRBD1 identical over 7 bases. Germline assignment: CDR1 SGDLS and CDR2 YYNGEE. With 4 bases clipped from V and 0 bases from J, the junction kept 4 bases outside the gene matches. CDR3 length equals 15 residues. For the CDR3, the DNA is TGTGCCAGCAGCCCACAGGGGTATAGCAATCAGCCCCAGCATTTT. Translating gives CASSPQGYSNQPQHF.

V gene TRBV5-1 combines with J gene TRBJ2-7, with 8 bases fitting TRBD1. This CDR3 region has 14 residues. The germline V gene encodes CDR1 SGHRS and CDR2 YFSETQ. V trimming: 5 bases; J trimming: 4 bases; junction bases outside the gene matches: 8. The CDR3 nucleotides are TGCGCCAGCAGGGGTCAGGGGGCGGCATACGAGCAGTACTTC. Its translation is CASRGQGAAYEQYF.

In its sample, this clonotype was seen a few times. V is TRBV12-3 or TRBV12-4 and J is TRBJ2-7, with D perhaps TRBD1 (6 bases). This CDR3 has 13 residues. Trimming removed 7 bases from V and 1 base from J, with 11 bases in between. The CDR3 region is CASTLRGSYEQYF. CDR3 sequence (DNA): TGTGCCAGCACCCTAAGGGGGTCCTACGAGCAGTACTTC.

In its sample, this clonotype was seen a few times. V is TRBV5-1 and J is TRBJ2-1, with D unclear. The CDR3 has 15 residues. Per the germline V gene, CDR1 is SGHRS and CDR2 is YFSETQ. The V end was cut by 0 bases, the J end by 6 bases, with 13 bases between. This CDR3 reads CASSLGAKLSNEQFF. In nucleotides, the CDR3 is TGCGCCAGCAGCTTGGGGGCAAAACTTTCCAATGAGCAGTTCTTC.

This chain connects TRBV5-1 to TRBJ2-5; TRBD1 matches at 8 bases. Germline V gives CDR1 SGHRS, CDR2 YFSETQ. This CDR3 is 14 amino acids long. V was clipped by 4 bases and J by 7 bases; unmatched bases: 9. CDR3 protein: CASSPGTGRGTQYF. The CDR3 DNA reads as TGCGCCAGCAGCCCAGGGACAGGAAGAGGGACCCAGTACTTC.

In its sample, this clonotype was seen a few times. The gene calls are TRBV7-9 and TRBJ1-1; the D is unclear. The CDR3 is 10 residues long. Germline V lookup: CDR1 SEHNR, CDR2 FQNEAQ (reference sequence). V lost 6 bases to trimming and J lost 7 bases, with 6 bases between them. The CDR3 DNA follows: TGTGCCAGCAGACTTAGTGAAGCTTTCTTT. Its translation: CASRLSEAFF.

This sequence joins TRBV10-3 and TRBJ1-1; 10 nucleotides align to TRBD1. This CDR3 has 15 residues. The ends lost 11 bases at V and 0 bases at J; junction bases unmatched: 9. CDR1 ENHRY and CDR2 SYGVKD come from the germline V gene. The chain's CDR3 is CAANRQGAVNTEAFF. The DNA of the CDR3 is TGTGCCGCCAACAGACAGGGGGCGGTGAACACTGAAGCTTTCTTT.

This rearrangement joins TRBV27 to TRBJ2-7, with D perhaps TRBD2 (6 bases). Germline loops: CDR1 MNHEY, CDR2 SMNVEV (reference sequence). V lost 5 bases to trimming and J lost 7 bases, with 21 bases between them. This CDR3 spans 15 amino acids. This chain's CDR3 is CASSPRGTFVLEQYF. The CDR3 DNA reads as TGTGCCAGCAGTCCGCGCGGGACCTTCGTATTGGAGCAGTACTTC.

This clonotype has just a few counts. This chain links TRBV7-8 with TRBJ2-7; TRBD1 or TRBD2 may be the D gene (6 bases each). This CDR3 is built from 16 residues. Trimming pared 5 bases from V and 4 bases from J, leaving 21 bases between. Germline CDR1 reads SGHVS; CDR2 reads FQNEAQ. CDR3 DNA sequence: TGTGCCAGCAGCGTAGAAGCGGGCAGGGGAAAGTACGAGCAGTACGTC. This sequence encodes CASSVEAGRGKYEQYV.